These T cell receptor beta chains were read from a single sample in a study of T cell repertoires in cytomegalovirus infection. Each CDR3 protein gets one entry after TCRdb re-called the reads with MiXCR. The sample includes some 200,000 distinct CDR3 sequences, less than 9.5% of them seen just once. Sample: PBMCs. The receptors originated from a human donor in good health (CMV status not recorded). Some clones in this sample may be carry-over from other donors' samples. The CDR3 runs from the conserved cysteine through the conserved F or W. Each record gives: clone size, D gene, J gene, V gene, CDR3 protein, CDR3 DNA. A D gene is named only where the DNA matches it firmly. Expanded clones get a size class; other rows say once, few or many, or leave the size out.

abundance: -; d_gene: -; j_gene: TRBJ1-1; v_gene: TRBV6-6; CDR3aa: CASRFPGTPPEAFF; CDR3nt: TGTGCCAGCAGATTTCCCGGGACGCCACCTGAAGCTTTCTTT
abundance: many; d_gene: -; j_gene: TRBJ1-1; v_gene: TRBV20-1; CDR3aa: CSARIGGGWTEAFF; CDR3nt: TGCAGTGCTAGAATCGGGGGCGGATGGACTGAAGCTTTCTTT
abundance: many; d_gene: -; j_gene: TRBJ2-1; v_gene: TRBV19; CDR3aa: CASSIQDGYNEQFF; CDR3nt: TGTGCCAGTAGTATTCAAGACGGGTACAATGAGCAGTTCTTC
abundance: few; d_gene: TRBD2; j_gene: TRBJ2-7; v_gene: TRBV20-1; CDR3aa: CSANAGGQIEQYF; CDR3nt: TGCAGTGCTAATGCGGGAGGGCAGATAGAGCAGTACTTC
abundance: -; d_gene: TRBD1; j_gene: TRBJ2-1; v_gene: TRBV2; CDR3aa: CASSVDREVYNEQFF; CDR3nt: TGTGCCAGCAGTGTGGACAGGGAAGTTTACAATGAGCAGTTCTTC
abundance: many; d_gene: TRBD2; j_gene: TRBJ2-7; v_gene: TRBV7-2; CDR3aa: CASSQLAGGLGEQYF; CDR3nt: TGTGCCAGCAGTCAACTAGCGGGGGGGCTGGGCGAGCAGTACTTC
abundance: few; d_gene: TRBD1; j_gene: TRBJ1-4; v_gene: TRBV20-1; CDR3aa: CSAVDRRNEKLFF; CDR3nt: TGCAGTGCCGTGGACAGGCGTAATGAAAAACTGTTTTTT
abundance: few; d_gene: -; j_gene: TRBJ2-5; v_gene: TRBV10-3; CDR3aa: CAISESRETQYF; CDR3nt: TGTGCCATCAGTGAGTCGAGGGAGACCCAGTACTTC
abundance: many; d_gene: TRBD1; j_gene: TRBJ1-2; v_gene: TRBV7-9; CDR3aa: CASSLVQGSGYTF; CDR3nt: TGTGCCAGCAGCTTAGTACAGGGGTCTGGCTACACCTTC
abundance: -; d_gene: -; j_gene: TRBJ1-1; v_gene: TRBV28; CDR3aa: CASSLWRGITEAFF; CDR3nt: TGTGCCAGCAGTTTATGGCGGGGAATCACTGAAGCTTTCTTT
abundance: many; d_gene: -; j_gene: TRBJ2-1; v_gene: TRBV6-5; CDR3aa: CASSLGGPGAGEQFF; CDR3nt: TGTGCCAGCTCCCTCGGGGGCCCGGGGGCCGGTGAGCAGTTCTTC